This TCR beta chain was captured in a study of cytomegalovirus exposure and HLA in healthy donors. Study context: Some 80 million unique TCR sequences came from HLA-typed donors in an early release.

Details on this clone: At one boundary the junction diverges from the germline segment, which might be a read error.

The PCR contained 60 Vbeta and 13 Jbeta primers. How the authors handled the data: A later analysis tallied about 80 million unique TCR beta chains, around 12 million of them shared. Here immunoSEQ multiplex PCR was the method, and the copy in TCRdb shows in-frame clones only, minus some. V and J calls and clone size follow that table, whereas D and trimming were derived from the DNA. This table holds 85,000 to 90,000 clones, around 74% found once. Nominal health characterized the donors when sampled, though unrecorded immune exposures were likely. Material: PBMCs. The sequence came from a man aged 30 to 39 in good health and CMV-seropositive.

The CDR3 coding sequence is TGTTCCAGCAGCTTAAACAGGCCGGGGGGTTGGGCTTTCTTT. Translation gives CSSSLNRPGGWAFF. V and J are TRBV7-9 and TRBJ1-1; TRBD1 is a possible D gene (5 bases). This CDR3 region has 14 residues. CDR1 SEHNR and CDR2 FQNEAQ come from the germline V gene (reference sequence).